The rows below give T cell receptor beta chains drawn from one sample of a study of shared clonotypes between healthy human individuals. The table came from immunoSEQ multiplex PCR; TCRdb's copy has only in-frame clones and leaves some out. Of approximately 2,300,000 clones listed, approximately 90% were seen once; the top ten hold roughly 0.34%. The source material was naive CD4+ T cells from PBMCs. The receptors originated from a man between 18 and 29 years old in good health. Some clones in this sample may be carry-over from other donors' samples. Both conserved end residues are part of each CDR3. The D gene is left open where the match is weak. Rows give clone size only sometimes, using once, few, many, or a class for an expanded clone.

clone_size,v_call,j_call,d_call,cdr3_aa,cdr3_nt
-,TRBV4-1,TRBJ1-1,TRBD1,CASSQGGTVNTEAFF,TGCGCCAGCAGCCAAGGCGGGACAGTGAACACTGAAGCTTTCTTT
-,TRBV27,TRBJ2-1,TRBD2,CASSSHGLAGGDEQFF,TGTGCCAGCAGTTCACACGGACTAGCGGGAGGGGATGAGCAGTTCTTC
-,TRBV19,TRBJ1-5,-,CASRLYGMPQHF,TGTGCCAGCCGGCTGTATGGTATGCCCCAGCATTTT
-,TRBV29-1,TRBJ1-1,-,CSAGPDMNTEAFF,TGCAGCGCGGGGCCGGACATGAACACTGAAGCTTTCTTT
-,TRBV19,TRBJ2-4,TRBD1,CASSSRQGVKNIQYF,TGTGCCAGTAGTAGCCGACAGGGGGTCAAAAACATTCAGTACTTC
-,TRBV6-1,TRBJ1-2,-,CASTPSGTLNYGYTF,TGTGCCAGCACTCCTTCCGGGACGCTGAACTATGGCTACACCTTC
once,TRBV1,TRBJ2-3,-,CTSSQPTSGGTDTQYF,TGCACCAGCAGCCAGCCCACTAGCGGGGGTACAGATACGCAGTATTTT
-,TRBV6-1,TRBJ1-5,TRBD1,CASSGQGALQPQHF,TGTGCCAGCAGTGGACAGGGGGCTTTACAGCCCCAGCATTTT
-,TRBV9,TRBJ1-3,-,CASSAFTGGNTIYF,TGTGCCAGCAGCGCATTTACAGGTGGAAACACCATATATTTT
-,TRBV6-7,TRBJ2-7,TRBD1,CASSYSRLQGESYEQYF,TGTGCCAGCAGTTACTCGAGGCTCCAGGGGGAGTCCTACGAGCAGTACTTC
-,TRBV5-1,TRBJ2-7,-,CASSKQESYEQYF,TGCGCCAGCAGCAAACAAGAGTCCTACGAGCAGTACTTC
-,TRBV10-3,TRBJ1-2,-,CAIGTISGQSNYGYTF,TGTGCCATCGGTACTATATCAGGACAGTCCAACTATGGCTACACCTTC
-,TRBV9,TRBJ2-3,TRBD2,CASSVLAGESDTQYF,TGTGCCAGCAGCGTACTAGCGGGAGAATCAGATACGCAGTATTTT
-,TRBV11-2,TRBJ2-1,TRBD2,CASSARWREYNEQFF,TGTGCCAGCAGCGCCCGCTGGCGGGAGTACAATGAGCAGTTCTTC
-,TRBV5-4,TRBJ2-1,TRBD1,CASSLGDRGQYNEQFF,TGTGCCAGCAGCTTGGGGGACAGGGGGCAATACAATGAGCAGTTCTTC
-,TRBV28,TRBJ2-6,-,CASSSASSGANVLTF,TGTGCCAGCAGTTCGGCCAGCTCTGGGGCCAACGTCCTGACTTTC
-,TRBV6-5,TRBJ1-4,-,CASSYQMPDLKLFF,TGTGCCAGCAGTTACCAGATGCCCGATTTGAAACTGTTTTTT
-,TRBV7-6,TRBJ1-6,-,CASSLGGSSYNSPLHF,TGTGCCAGCAGCTTAGGAGGGAGCTCCTATAATTCACCCCTCCACTTT
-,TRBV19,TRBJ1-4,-,CASTGGEVGEKLFF,TGTGCCAGTACGGGAGGGGAAGTTGGCGAAAAACTGTTTTTT
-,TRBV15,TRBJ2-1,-,CATSGYNEQFF,TGTGCCACCAGCGGCTACAATGAGCAGTTCTTC
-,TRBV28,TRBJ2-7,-,CASTTHSAYEQYF,TGTGCCAGCACGACTCATAGCGCCTACGAGCAGTACTTC
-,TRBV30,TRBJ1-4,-,CAWDRGGLGDEKLFF,TGTGCCTGGGACCGCGGGGGACTCGGGGATGAAAAACTGTTTTTT
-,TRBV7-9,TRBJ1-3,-,CASSLWQDPGNTIYF,TGTGCCAGCAGCTTATGGCAGGACCCTGGAAACACCATATATTTT
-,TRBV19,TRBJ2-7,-,CASSIRQEAYEQYF,TGTGCCAGTAGTATACGGCAGGAAGCCTACGAGCAGTACTTC
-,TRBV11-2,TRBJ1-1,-,CASSLGGGANTEAFF,TGTGCCAGCAGCCTCGGGGGAGGGGCTAACACTGAAGCTTTCTTT
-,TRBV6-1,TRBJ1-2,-,CASSDTSGFGYTF,TGTGCCAGCAGTGACACCTCGGGGTTCGGCTACACCTTC
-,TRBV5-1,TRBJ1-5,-,CASSLDPVGLDQPQHF,TGCGCCAGCAGCTTGGACCCCGTGGGGCTGGATCAGCCCCAGCATTTT
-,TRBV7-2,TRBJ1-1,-,CASSLMSMNTEAFF,TGTGCCAGCAGCTTAATGTCCATGAACACTGAAGCTTTCTTT
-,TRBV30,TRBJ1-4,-,CAWRERGRDEKLFF,TGTGCCTGGAGGGAGAGGGGAAGGGATGAAAAACTGTTTTTT
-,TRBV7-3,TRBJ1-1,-,CASSLSRIKAFF,TGTGCCAGCAGCTTATCCAGGATTAAAGCTTTCTTT
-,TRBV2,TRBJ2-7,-,CASSEQGLNYEQYF,TGTGCCAGCAGTGAACAGGGGCTCAACTACGAGCAGTACTTC
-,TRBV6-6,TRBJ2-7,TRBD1,CASSSPGGGKDEQYF,TGTGCCAGCAGTTCACCAGGGGGCGGGAAGGACGAGCAGTACTTC
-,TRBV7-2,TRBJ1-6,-,CASSYTGTWNSPLHF,TGTGCCAGCAGTTACACTGGGACATGGAATTCACCCCTCCACTTT
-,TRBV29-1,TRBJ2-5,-,CSVLPPFQETQYF,TGCAGCGTTCTTCCCCCGTTCCAAGAGACCCAGTACTTC
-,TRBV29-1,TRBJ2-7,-,CSVVGGGYEQYF,TGCAGCGTTGTAGGGGGAGGGTACGAGCAGTACTTC
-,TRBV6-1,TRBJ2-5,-,CASSPIGIKETQYF,TGTGCCAGCAGCCCGATCGGAATAAAAGAGACCCAGTACTTC
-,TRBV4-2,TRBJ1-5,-,CASSQDEGGQPQHF,TGTGCCAGCAGCCAAGATGAGGGAGGGCAGCCCCAGCATTTT
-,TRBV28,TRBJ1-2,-,CASSSLSLYGYTF,TGTGCCAGCAGTTCCCTCAGTCTCTATGGCTACACCTTC
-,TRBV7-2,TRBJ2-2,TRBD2,CASGFSGGTTGELFF,TGTGCCAGCGGCTTTAGCGGGGGAACCACCGGGGAGCTGTTTTTT
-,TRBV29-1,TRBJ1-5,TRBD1,CSVVDRGNQPQHF,TGCAGCGTCGTTGACAGGGGGAATCAGCCCCAGCATTTT
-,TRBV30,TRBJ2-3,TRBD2,CAWSPQLAGVSGDTQYF,TGTGCCTGGAGCCCTCAACTAGCGGGAGTAAGTGGAGATACGCAGTATTTT
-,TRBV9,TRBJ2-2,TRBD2,CASSAPTIAGGGTGELFF,TGTGCCAGCAGCGCACCCACTATAGCGGGAGGGGGCACCGGGGAGCTGTTTTTT
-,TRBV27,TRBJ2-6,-,CASSSRSSGANVLTF,TGTGCCAGCAGTTCTCGGTCCTCTGGGGCCAACGTCCTGACTTTC
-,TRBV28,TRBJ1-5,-,CASSLIRWNSNQPQHF,TGTGCCAGCAGTTTGATTCGGTGGAATAGCAATCAGCCCCAGCATTTT
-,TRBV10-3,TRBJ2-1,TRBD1,CAISPGTGFDEQFF,TGTGCCATCAGCCCCGGGACAGGTTTCGATGAGCAGTTCTTC
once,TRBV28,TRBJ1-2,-,CASRILGGAGYTF,TGTGCCAGCAGAATCCTAGGGGGGGCTGGCTACACCTTC